Included here is one TCR beta chain sequence, with context. Antigen specificity is unknown. Germline V gene data show CDR1 as GTSNPN and CDR2 as SVGIG (reference sequence). J lost 6 bases, V lost 2 bases, and 4 bases had no gene match. The CDR3 spans 12 residues. The sample belongs to a study of CD8 T cells in Susac syndrome. Regarding the study as a whole: The study identified sixteen and five Susac-specific public clones in total CD8+ and CD8+ TEMRA repertoires.

In Susac syndrome patients, recently defined diagnostic criteria for definite or probable disease were met. Negative isolation yielded the CD8+ and CD4+ T cells, while FACS enriched the TEMRA cells. With random hexamers, reverse transcription was performed on about 0.45 to 1 ug of RNA. Multiplex immunoSEQ PCR targeted 54 Vbeta and 13 Jbeta TCR beta segments. Via MiXCR, TCRdb re-called the immunoSEQ multiplex PCR reads, giving one row per CDR3 protein. The profile covers 150,000 to 200,000 distinct CDR3 sequences, with roughly 94% appearing a single time and about 0.17% taken by the ten largest. This clonotype originated in a human donor with Susac syndrome. The chain joins TRBV30 to TRBJ2-7; 7 nucleotides match TRBD1. Sequencing was done on a sample of CD8+ T cells from PBMCs. This chain's CDR3 is CAWSSTGAEQYF. The CDR3, as DNA: TGTGCCTGGAGTTCAACAGGGGCCGAGCAGTACTTC.